These 17 T cell receptor beta chains were sequenced from one sample in a study of cytomegalovirus exposure and HLA in healthy donors. The primer mix had 60 Vbeta and 13 Jbeta primers. Profiled with immunoSEQ multiplex PCR; TCRdb holds only in-frame clones, not every one. The table has about 160,000 clones, 65% to 90% seen once; the top ten hold 5% to 7%. The material sequenced was PBMCs. Receptor source: a man aged 45-65 years in good health and CMV-seropositive.

As concerns this clone: The junction differs from germline at one of its ends, possibly a read error. The J gene is TRBJ2-4, the V gene TRBV6-5; TRBD2 is a possible D gene (5 bases). In germline, CDR1 is MNHEY, CDR2 SVGAGI. The CDR3 runs to 14 residues. CDR3 protein: CASSNSGTKNIQYF. In DNA form, the CDR3 reads TGTGCCAGCAGTAACTCCGGGACCAAAAACATTCAGTACTTC.

This clone was recorded a few times. V is TRBV6-5 and J is TRBJ2-7; TRBD1 matches at 8 bases. J was trimmed by 2 bases and V by 6 bases; bases with no gene match: 9. The germline CDR1 and CDR2 sequences are MNHEY and SVGAGI. The CDR3 has 15 amino acids. The CDR3 bases are TGTGCCAGCAGCCCCGACAGGGGAAGCCCCTACGAGCAGTACGTC. Amino acids: CASSPDRGSPYEQYV.

The gene calls are TRBV7-3 and TRBJ2-6, with 11 positions matching TRBD1. Germline V gene sequence: CDR1 SGHTA, CDR2 FQGTGA. The CDR3 is 18 amino acids. J was trimmed by 3 bases and V by 7 bases; bases with no gene match: 11. The CDR3 DNA reads as TGTGCCAGCACCACACCCGGGACAGGGGGGGTTGGGGCCAACGTCCTGACTTTC. Its translation is CASTTPGTGGVGANVLTF.

The chain combines TRBV9 with TRBJ1-1, with 7 bases identical to TRBD1. There are 15 residues in the CDR3. Germline trimming cut 0 bases from V and 1 base from J; bases unmatched to any gene: 3. Germline V lookup: CDR1 SGDLS, CDR2 YYNGEE. The DNA of the CDR3 is TGTGCCAGCAGCGTAGGCAACAGGGGGAACACTGAAGCTTTCTTT. Translating gives CASSVGNRGNTEAFF.

In this sample, this clone turned up a few times. The chain joins TRBV29-1 to TRBJ2-3; possibly TRBD1 for D (6 bases). The CDR3 is 13 residues long. Trimming pared 6 bases from V and 2 bases from J, leaving 12 bases between. Germline-derived CDR1 and CDR2 are SQVTM and ANQGSEA. The CDR3 spells CSVGYRATDTQYF. The DNA for the CDR3 is TGCAGCGTCGGGTACAGGGCCACAGATACGCAGTATTTT.

This clone was found a few times. The chain is built from TRBV10-2 and TRBJ2-2; 8 positions match TRBD2. Looked up from germline, CDR1 is WSHSY and CDR2 is SAAADI. V was pared by 4 bases and J by 8 bases, with 9 bases of the junction left unmatched. There are 15 residues in the CDR3. The CDR3 DNA sequence: TGCGCCAGCAGTGCAGCGGGGGCCGGTTTGGGGGAGCTGTTTTTT. Protein sequence: CASSAAGAGLGELFF.

The chain recombines TRBV2 with TRBJ1-4; D not resolved. Per germline, CDR1 SNHLY and CDR2 FYNNEI. The CDR3 consists of 14 residues. V lost 5 bases to trimming and J lost 2 bases, with 9 bases between them. The CDR3 DNA sequence: TGTGCCAGCAGTCCGGGGTGGACTAATGAAAAACTGTTTTTT. This translates into CASSPGWTNEKLFF. The full variable domain, its missing parts supplied by reference TRBV2 and TRBJ1-4, is EPEVTQTPSHQVTQMGQEVILRCVPISNHLYFYWYRQILGQKVEFLVSFYNNEISEKSEIFDDQFSVERPDGSNFTLKIRSTKLEDSAMYFCASSPGWTNEKLFFGSGTQLSVL.

This clone has more than one count but fewer than ten. V is TRBV6-5 and J is TRBJ1-2; D remains ambiguous. Trimming left V 4 bases short and J 6 bases short, with 15 bases between. The CDR3 covers 14 residues. The germline V gene encodes CDR1 MNHEY and CDR2 SVGAGI. This chain's CDR3 is CASSSPTKSDGYTF. CDR3 sequence (DNA): TGTGCCAGCAGTTCCCCGACAAAATCAGATGGCTACACCTTC.

This chain connects TRBV10-2 to TRBJ1-4, with D perhaps TRBD1 (5 bases). CDR1 and CDR2 from the germline V gene are WSHSY and SAAADI. The V gene lost 1 base and the J gene lost 4 bases, with 10 bases spanning the gap. The CDR3 covers 15 residues. The CDR3 bases are TGCGCCAGCAGTGAGTTGTCCGGGGGTAATGAAAAACTGTTTTTT. As protein: CASSELSGGNEKLFF.

The genes are TRBV19 and TRBJ1-5, with TRBD1 matching over 7 bases. Germline V gene sequence: CDR1 LNHDA, CDR2 SQIVND (reference sequence). CDR3 size: 15 residues. Trimming removed 3 bases from V and 0 bases from J; junction bases left unmatched: 2. The CDR3 DNA follows: TGTGCCAGTAGTATCCAGGGGGGTAGCAATCAGCCCCAGCATTTT. Protein: CASSIQGGSNQPQHF. The entire variable domain, with the rest obtained from reference TRBV19 and TRBJ1-5, is as follows: DGGITQSPKYLFRKEGQNVTLSCEQNLNHDAMYWYRQDPGQGLRLIYYSQIVNDFQKGDIAEGYSVSREKKESFPLTVTSAQKNPTAFYLCASSIQGGSNQPQHFGDGTRLSIL.

The CDR3 sequence is CASSAGGRGDTEAFF. The CDR3 DNA is TGTGCCAGCAGCGCGGGGGGAAGGGGAGACACTGAAGCTTTCTTT. The rearrangement links TRBV9 to TRBJ1-1; TRBD1 is a possible D gene (5 bases). From germline, CDR1 is SGDLS and CDR2 YYNGEE. Trimming took 3 bases from V and 3 from J, leaving 15 bases between them. The CDR3 consists of 15 residues.

The J gene is TRBJ1-1, the V gene TRBV5-6, with a weak D call TRBD1 (5 bases). Per the germline V gene, CDR1 is SGHDT and CDR2 is YYEEEE. V was shortened by 4 bases and J by 1 base, with 14 bases between the two germline ends. This CDR3 is built from 15 residues. In DNA form, the CDR3 reads TGTGCCAGCAGCCATGGACGGACAACGAACACTGAAGCTTTCTTT. Encoded protein: CASSHGRTTNTEAFF.

As concerns this clone: This CDR3 is also generated by other DNA sequences in the sample. This chain links TRBV5-1 with TRBJ1-1; 7 bases agree with TRBD1. Germline V gene data show CDR1 as SGHRS and CDR2 as YFSETQ. Trimming took 1 base from V and 3 from J; bases not matched to a gene: 3. This CDR3 has 14 residues. CDR3 sequence: CASSLTGVDTEAFF. The CDR3 DNA follows: TGCGCCAGCAGCTTGACAGGGGTGGACACTGAAGCTTTCTTT.

The chain joins TRBV6-1 to TRBJ2-7, with TRBD1 matching 9 bases. From germline, CDR1 is MNHNS and CDR2 SASEGT. The V and J ends lost 5 bases and 2 bases, in that order; junction bases with no gene match: 7. This CDR3 has 15 amino acids. CDR3: CASSRGQGETYEQYF. CDR3 in DNA: TGTGCCAGCAGTCGGGGACAGGGCGAGACCTACGAGCAGTACTTC.

This chain connects TRBV7-2 to TRBJ2-3, with 15 bases aligning to TRBD2. The CDR3 runs 18 residues. CDR1 is SGHTA, CDR2 FQGNSA, per germline. The V segment lost 1 base and the J segment 4 bases; nucleotides outside the gene matches: 6. The CDR3, as DNA: TGTGCCAGCAGCTTAGTTGGACTAGCGGGAGGGAGGGCAGATACGCAGTATTTT. Protein sequence: CASSLVGLAGGRADTQYF.

CDR3 DNA: TGTGCCATCACGCGGGGCGCCGGCACTGAAGCTTTCTTT. It specifies CAITRGAGTEAFF. The chain is built from TRBV6-1 and TRBJ1-1; tentative D call: TRBD1 (5 bases). The germline gives CDR1 MNHNS, CDR2 SASEGT. CDR3 length: 13 residues. Between the trimmed V and J ends, which lost 10 bases and 4 bases, there was a span of 16 bases.

V gene TRBV27 combines with J gene TRBJ1-6, with 10 bases identical to TRBD1. V was pared by 5 bases and J by 4 bases, with 5 bases of the junction left unmatched. Germline CDR1 reads MNHEY; CDR2 reads SMNVEV (reference sequence). CDR3 length: 16 amino acids. The CDR3 nucleotides read TGTGCCAGCAGTCCGGACAGGGGGAGATATAATTCACCCCTCCACTTT. It is translated as CASSPDRGRYNSPLHF.